A single sample gave rise to the 28 T cell receptor beta chains below, sequenced in a study of Ad26.COV2.S vaccination and SARS-CoV-2 variants (dated by TCRdb to 2020 to 2023). The library was made by the immunoSEQ multiplex PCR assay. TCRdb limited this immuneACCESS table to in-frame rearrangements with V and J called. A share of clones is missing; checked studies link under half to unresolved V genes, and the rest is unexplained. The sample profile shows over 90,000 clones; 80% of them were found once. The top ten hold 17% of the sample. Sample time point, as interpreted from the label and publication: individuals recovered from natural SARS-CoV-2 infection. The specimen was peripheral blood, collected after recovery from COVID-19. The receptors derive from a human donor who had recovered from COVID-19.

This rearrangement joins TRBV5-1 to TRBJ1-2, with D perhaps matching TRBD1 (6 bases). Between the trimmed V and J ends, which lost 4 bases and 7 bases, there was a span of 23 bases. This CDR3 spans 16 amino acids. Per germline, CDR1 SGHRS and CDR2 YFSETQ. Written as DNA, the CDR3 is TGCGCCAGCAGCGGGAGCGGGGGCCTATCTCTCGGTGGCTACACCTTC. This encodes CASSGSGGLSLGGYTF.

The V and J genes are TRBV29-1 and TRBJ2-2, with a weak D call TRBD1 (7 bases). The CDR3 length is 13 residues. The V end lost 6 bases, the J end lost 4 bases, and 12 bases lay between the germline ends. The V gene's germline CDR1 is SQVTM and CDR2 ANQGSEA. Written as DNA, the CDR3 is TGCAGCGTAAATCAGGGGGGCACCGGGGAGCTGTTTTTT. Translating gives CSVNQGGTGELFF.

A single count supports this clone. CDR3 sequence (DNA): TGTGCCAGCATAAGGGACAGGGCCTCCTACGAGCAGTACTTC. It yields the protein CASIRDRASYEQYF. The rearrangement joins TRBV28 to TRBJ2-7; 9 nucleotides agree with TRBD1. The CDR3 extends over 14 amino acids. CDR1 and CDR2 from the germline V gene are MDHEN and SYDVKM. V was clipped by 7 bases and J by 0 bases; unmatched bases: 4.

The CDR3 DNA reads as TGTGCCAGCAAATATGTCCTCTCCTACGAGCAGTACTTC. This encodes CASKYVLSYEQYF. The gene calls are TRBV2 and TRBJ2-7; no firm D call. Trimming stripped 7 bases from V and 0 bases from J, with 10 bases between. The CDR3 covers 13 residues. The germline V gene has CDR1 SNHLY and CDR2 FYNNEI.

The chain couples TRBV28 to TRBJ2-7, with D possibly matching TRBD2 (5 bases). The CDR3 sequence is 13 residues long. V gave up 6 bases and J gave up 0 bases, with 9 bases separating them. Germline CDR1 MDHEN, CDR2 SYDVKM. The CDR3 sequence is CASSTGISYEQYF. CDR3 in DNA: TGTGCCAGCAGCACGGGGATCTCCTACGAGCAGTACTTC.

V gene TRBV29-1 combines with J gene TRBJ2-2; TRBD1 might be the D (6 bases). V lost 6 bases to trimming and J lost 6 bases, with 17 bases between them. Germline values: CDR1 SQVTM, CDR2 ANQGSEA. CDR3 length equals 14 residues. This CDR3 reads CSVLGQPEAGELFF. Written as DNA, the CDR3 is TGCAGCGTCCTCGGACAGCCCGAGGCCGGGGAGCTGTTTTTT.

The chain is built from TRBV3-1 (or the pseudogene TRBV3-2) and TRBJ1-1, with D perhaps matching TRBD1 (6 bases). Germline V CDR1 and CDR2: LGHDT, YNNKEL (reference sequence). The V gene lost 4 bases and the J gene lost 2 bases, with 11 bases spanning the gap. CDR3 length: 14 amino acids. CDR3 nucleotides: TGTGCCAGCAGCCGCCGGGGGGCAAACACTGAAGCTTTCTTT. The encoded protein is CASSRRGANTEAFF.

The V gene is TRBV11-3, the J gene TRBJ2-1; 9 nucleotides line up with TRBD2. Germline assignment: CDR1 SGHNT and CDR2 YENEEA. The CDR3 spans 20 residues. Germline trimming cut 4 bases from V and 4 bases from J; bases unmatched to any gene: 20. CDR3 residues: CASSSGGYFSGGPKYNEQFF. In DNA form, the CDR3 reads TGTGCCAGCAGCTCCGGGGGGTACTTTAGCGGGGGCCCGAAATACAATGAGCAGTTCTTC.

The table lists this clone with a few counts. The CDR3 DNA follows: TGTGCCAGCAGCCCAGACAGTTTCTCCTATAATTCACCCCTCCACTTT. Translated, it gives CASSPDSFSYNSPLHF. This chain connects TRBV11-2 to TRBJ1-6; possible D gene TRBD1, 5 bases. CDR3 length equals 16 residues. The germline V and J ends were trimmed by 5 bases and 0 bases, with 11 bases remaining between them. Germline V lookup: CDR1 SGHAT, CDR2 FQNNGV.

The rearrangement joins TRBV10-3 to TRBJ2-7; 9 nucleotides align to TRBD1. Germline V gene sequence: CDR1 ENHRY, CDR2 SYGVKD. The CDR3 has 14 amino acids. The trim removed 3 bases at V and 3 bases at J, leaving 3 bases unmatched. The CDR3 sequence: CAISDGGQGYEQYF. The CDR3, as DNA: TGTGCCATCAGTGATGGGGGACAGGGCTACGAGCAGTACTTC.

V and J are TRBV11-2 and TRBJ2-3; D is ambiguous. Trimming removed 2 bases at V and 1 base at J, with 10 bases between. Germline CDR1 and CDR2: SGHAT and FQNNGV. The CDR3 contains 15 residues. The CDR3 sequence: CASSLIVPGTDTQYF. The CDR3 region has the DNA TGTGCCAGCAGCTTAATTGTCCCAGGCACAGATACGCAGTATTTT.

This chain links TRBV28 with TRBJ1-5; TRBD1 matches at 12 bases. Looked up from germline, CDR1 is MDHEN and CDR2 is SYDVKM. The CDR3 has 16 residues. V lost 6 bases, J lost 1 base, and 4 bases stayed unmatched. Written as DNA, the CDR3 is TGTGCCAGCAGCCGGGGACAGGGGGCGAGCAATCAGCCCCAGCATTTT. Its translation: CASSRGQGASNQPQHF. The variable domain in full, completed from reference TRBV28 and TRBJ1-5, reads DVKVTQSSRYLVKRTGEKVFLECVQDMDHENMFWYRQDPGLGLRLIYFSYDVKMKEKGDIPEGYSVSREKKERFSLILESASTNQTSMYLCASSRGQGASNQPQHFGDGTRLSIL.

The chain carries TRBV3-1 (or the pseudogene TRBV3-2) and TRBJ1-1; D is uncertain. The CDR3 contains 13 residues. Germline V gene data show CDR1 as LGHDT and CDR2 as YNNKEL (reference sequence). V lost 1 base and J lost 5, with 8 bases in between. CDR3 DNA sequence: TGTGCCAGCAGCCAAGTCCGGGATACTGAAGCTTTCTTT. Protein: CASSQVRDTEAFF.

The chain employs TRBV6-5 and TRBJ1-6; D might be TRBD1 (6 bases). V lost 6 bases to trimming and J lost 7 bases, with 13 bases between them. CDR1 is MNHEY, CDR2 SVGAGI, per germline. The CDR3 is 14 residues long. CDR3 in amino acids: CASRFQGLNSPLHF. CDR3 DNA: TGTGCCAGCAGGTTTCAGGGGCTCAATTCACCCCTCCACTTT.

The V call is TRBV2, the J call TRBJ2-5; D possibly corresponds to TRBD2 (6 bases). The germline V and J ends were trimmed by 5 bases and 5 bases, with 18 bases remaining between them. Per germline, CDR1 SNHLY and CDR2 FYNNEI. This CDR3 has 15 amino acids. CDR3 sequence: CASSPTLTRGETQYF. The CDR3 DNA sequence: TGTGCCAGCAGTCCAACCTTGACTAGGGGCGAGACCCAGTACTTC.

V gene TRBV7-9 combines with J gene TRBJ2-1; 7 bases are shared with TRBD2. The CDR3 is made up of 16 amino acids. J gave up 0 bases and V 5 bases, and 7 bases lay outside the gene matches. The germline gives CDR1 SEHNR, CDR2 FQNEAQ (reference sequence). CDR3 nucleotides: TGTGCCAGCAGCCCTACACTAGCGAGCTCCTACAATGAGCAGTTCTTC. Residues: CASSPTLASSYNEQFF.

V gene TRBV12-5 combines with J gene TRBJ2-5; 7 bases are shared with TRBD1. The CDR3 totals 13 residues. The germline V gene has CDR1 LGHNT and CDR2 FRNRAP. The J segment lost 5 bases and the V segment lost 7 bases, leaving 7 bases of the junction unmatched. CDR3 sequence reads: CASATDRTETQYF. The CDR3 DNA sequence: TGTGCTAGTGCAACGGACAGGACGGAGACCCAGTACTTC.

This chain links TRBV28 with TRBJ2-7; a weak D match, TRBD1 (5 bases). V lost 5 bases, J lost 6 bases, and 17 bases lay in between. From germline, CDR1 is MDHEN and CDR2 SYDVKM. The CDR3 sequence is 14 residues long. As DNA, the CDR3 is TGTGCCAGCAGTCCTCAGGGATGGCAGGCCGAGCAGTACTTC. It is translated as CASSPQGWQAEQYF.

This clone was observed once. The chain uses TRBV6-5 and TRBJ1-2; weak D call: TRBD1 (5 bases). The CDR3 sequence is 14 residues long. V lost 7 bases and J 3 bases, leaving 15 bases between the germline ends. The V gene's germline CDR1 is MNHEY and CDR2 SVGAGI. The CDR3 region is CASTRDAADYGYTF. In nucleotides, the CDR3 is TGTGCCAGCACCAGGGACGCGGCTGACTATGGCTACACCTTC.

In nucleotides, the CDR3 is TGTGCCAGCACCCGACCCGGACAGGCGGCCTACGAGCAGTACTTC. Amino acid sequence: CASTRPGQAAYEQYF. This rearrangement joins TRBV21-1 to TRBJ2-7; TRBD1, as called in the table, went unchecked against the DNA. TRBV21-1 counts as a pseudogene. This CDR3 has 15 residues.

The chain has TRBV2 and TRBJ2-1; 13 positions agree with TRBD2. Germline V gene data show CDR1 as SNHLY and CDR2 as FYNNEI. Trimming took 5 bases from V and 9 from J; bases not matched to a gene: 10. The CDR3 runs to 16 residues. CDR3: CASSLTSGGAGGEQFF. The CDR3 DNA is TGTGCCAGCAGTCTCACTAGCGGGGGGGCCGGCGGTGAGCAGTTCTTC. The whole variable domain, remainder taken from reference TRBV2 and TRBJ2-1, is EPEVTQTPSHQVTQMGQEVILRCVPISNHLYFYWYRQILGQKVEFLVSFYNNEISEKSEIFDDQFSVERPDGSNFTLKIRSTKLEDSAMYFCASSLTSGGAGGEQFFGPGTRLTVL.

This clone was counted once. J is TRBJ1-5 and V is TRBV7-2; 8 bases are a match to TRBD1. The V and J ends lost 5 bases and 11 bases, in that order; junction bases with no gene match: 20. The CDR3 runs 17 residues. Germline loops: CDR1 SGHTA, CDR2 FQGNSA. The CDR3 spells CASSPEADRGLVWTQHF. The CDR3 DNA is TGTGCCAGCAGCCCCGAAGCCGACAGGGGACTCGTTTGGACCCAGCATTTT.

This chain connects TRBV6-2 or TRBV6-3 to TRBJ2-3; no definite D call. The germline gives CDR1 MNHEY, CDR2 SVGEGT. CDR3 length: 14 residues. The V end lost 4 bases, the J end lost 2 bases, and 10 bases lay between the germline ends. The CDR3 reads CASSFALNTDTQYF. The DNA of the CDR3 is TGTGCCAGCAGTTTCGCACTGAACACAGATACGCAGTATTTT.

In its sample, this clone was seen many times. The chain recombines TRBV19 with TRBJ2-7, with D perhaps being TRBD1 or TRBD2 (7 bases each). Per germline, CDR1 LNHDA and CDR2 SQIVND (reference sequence). The V and J ends lost 1 base and 3 bases respectively, with 13 bases between them. The CDR3 has 15 residues. CDR3 sequence (DNA): TGTGCCAGTAGTATAGCCCCAGGGGGGGGCTACGAGCAGTACTTC. It is translated as CASSIAPGGGYEQYF. Based on the CDR3 plus reference TRBV19 and TRBJ2-7, the full variable domain is DGGITQSPKYLFRKEGQNVTLSCEQNLNHDAMYWYRQDPGQGLRLIYYSQIVNDFQKGDIAEGYSVSREKKESFPLTVTSAQKNPTAFYLCASSIAPGGGYEQYFGPGTRLTVT.

The CDR3 here is CASSPDRGDLREQYF. The CDR3 region has the DNA TGTGCCAGTAGTCCGGACAGGGGGGACCTACGCGAGCAGTACTTC. This chain links TRBV19 with TRBJ2-7; 10 bases agree with TRBD1. Trimming removed 5 bases from V and 6 bases from J; junction bases left unmatched: 10. Germline loops: CDR1 LNHDA, CDR2 SQIVND (reference sequence). The CDR3 has 15 residues.

The rearrangement links TRBV2 to TRBJ1-2; D ambiguous. Germline CDR1 reads SNHLY; CDR2 reads FYNNEI. V was shortened by 4 bases and J by 2 bases, with 8 bases between the two germline ends. The CDR3 spans 13 residues. This chain's CDR3 is CASSANLNYGYTF. In DNA form, the CDR3 reads TGTGCCAGCAGTGCTAACCTAAACTATGGCTACACCTTC. Combining the CDR3 with reference TRBV2 and TRBJ1-2 gives the whole variable domain EPEVTQTPSHQVTQMGQEVILRCVPISNHLYFYWYRQILGQKVEFLVSFYNNEISEKSEIFDDQFSVERPDGSNFTLKIRSTKLEDSAMYFCASSANLNYGYTFGSGTRLTVV.

This clone was detected once. The chain uses TRBV7-7 and TRBJ2-1, with 9 nucleotides matching TRBD2. Germline CDR1 SSHAT, CDR2 FNYEAQ (reference sequence). The CDR3 has 14 amino acids. The ends lost 3 bases at V and 7 bases at J; junction bases unmatched: 4. The CDR3 protein is CASSFSGGVNEQFF. In nucleotides, the CDR3 is TGTGCCAGCAGCTTTAGCGGGGGCGTAAATGAGCAGTTCTTC. The full variable domain, completed using reference TRBV7-7 and TRBJ2-1, is GAGVSQSPRYKVTKRGQDVTLRCDPISSHATLYWYQQALGQGPEFLTYFNYEAQPDKSGLPSDRFSAERPEGSISTLTIQRTEQRDSAMYRCASSFSGGVNEQFFGPGTRLTVL.

V gene TRBV5-1 combines with J gene TRBJ2-7; 7 nucleotides match TRBD1. Germline V gene sequence: CDR1 SGHRS, CDR2 YFSETQ. The CDR3 has 15 residues. Trimming cost V 1 base and J 5 bases; bases outside gene matches: 9. DNA for the CDR3: TGCGCCAGCAGCTTGAGCGACAGGGTAACGGACGAGCAGTACTTC. Translating gives CASSLSDRVTDEQYF.